The 27 T cell receptor gamma chains listed next were all sequenced from one sample in a study of γδ T cells in repeated Plasmodium falciparum infection. TCRdb processed the multiplex PCR reads again with the CATT caller. The sample holds 28,000 or so gamma-chain clones; approximately 1.4% are singletons and the top ten take around 19%. Gammadelta T cells were flow-sorted from PBMC into Vgamma9/Vdelta2+ and Vdelta2-negative populations for bulk analysis. Sequenced input: gamma-delta T cells from blood. The receptors shown here come from a pool of human donors (malaria-infected and uninfected, not separated).

A remark on this clone: TCRdb lists the protein of a much larger clone for this DNA, which differs at residue 9, so this is likely a read error; the protein given here is translated from the DNA itself. The J gene is TRGJ1 or TRGJ2, the V gene TRGV9. TCRdb gives no J gene; it was assigned here by matching the DNA to germline. V gave up 0 bases and J gave up 9 bases; unmatched junction bases: 8. CDR3 length: 13 amino acids. The germline V gene encodes CDR1 GITISATS and CDR2 ISYDGTV (reference sequence). DNA of the CDR3: TGTGCCTTGTGGGAGGTGCATGGATGTAAGAAACTCTTT. Translating it yields CALWEVHGCKKLF.

In its sample, this clone was seen a few times. This DNA translates differently at residue 6 from the TCRdb protein, which is that of a much larger clone; a read error is likely, and the protein shown is the DNA's own translation. The CDR3 region has the DNA TGTGCCTTGTGGGACAATGTGATGGAGTTGGGCAAAAAAATCAAGGTATTT. As protein: CALWDNVMELGKKIKVF. The J gene is TRGJP, the V gene TRGV9. The J gene is not listed in TCRdb, so it was assigned here from a DNA match to germline. J lost 7 bases, V lost 4 bases, and 10 bases had no gene match. The CDR3 runs 17 residues. Germline CDR1 GITISATS, CDR2 ISYDGTV (reference sequence).

Concerning this clone: The protein in TCRdb stems from a much larger clone and differs at residue 11 from this DNA's translation, likely a read error; here the protein is translated from the DNA. Here the CDR3 reads CATWDRTTGWLKIF. CDR3 in DNA: TGTGCCACCTGGGACAGGACCACTGGTTGGCTCAAGATATTT. The chain uses TRGV5 and TRGJP1. The J gene, not given by TCRdb, was assigned here from a germline match of the nucleotide sequence. Germline V CDR1 and CDR2: VINAFY, YDVSNSKD. This CDR3 contains 14 residues.

This clone has ten or more counts. Other DNA variants within this sample encode the same CDR3. The genes are TRGV8 and TRGJP2. This CDR3 is 14 amino acids long. V was pared by 5 bases and J by 0 bases, with 3 bases of the junction left unmatched. Germline V gene data show CDR1 as VENAVY and CDR2 as YDSYNSRV. The CDR3 sequence is CATWAHSSDWIKTF. CDR3 DNA sequence: TGTGCCACCTGGGCACATAGTAGTGATTGGATCAAGACGTTT.

This clone has at least ten counts. This sequence is one base from a far larger clone and is likely a read error. Other DNA variants within this sample encode the same CDR3. The rearrangement joins TRGV9 to TRGJP. The length of the CDR3 is 16 residues. Germline V gene lookup returns CDR1 GITISATS and CDR2 ISYDGTV (reference sequence). The CDR3 sequence: CALWETQELGKKIKVF. CDR3 nucleotide sequence: TGTGCCTTGTGGGAGACCCAAGAGTTGGGCAAAAAGATCAAGGTATTT.

A remark on this clone: TCRdb records a much larger clone's protein for this DNA, with a difference at residue 17 that likely arises from a read error; the protein given is the translation of the DNA. The chain joins TRGV8 to TRGJ1 or TRGJ2. The J gene, absent from TCRdb, was called here by matching the DNA to germline. V lost 2 bases to trimming and J lost 8 bases; unmatched junction nucleotides: 33. This CDR3 region has 21 residues. Germline CDR1 is VENAVY and CDR2 is YDSYNSRV. CDR3 residues: CATWDTRPQGSPCEPYHKKLF. The CDR3 DNA is TGTGCCACCTGGGATACCCGGCCCCAAGGTTCACCTTGTGAACCCTATCATAAGAAACTCTTT.

By sample share, this clone is medium-sized. This rearrangement joins TRGV9 to TRGJ1 or TRGJ2. The trim removed 2 bases at V and 2 bases at J, leaving 3 bases unmatched. Germline V gene lookup returns CDR1 GITISATS and CDR2 ISYDGTV (reference sequence). This CDR3 has 13 residues. CDR3 nucleotide sequence: TGTGCCTTGTGGGAGGGCTATTATTATAAGAAACTCTTT. Translating it yields CALWEGYYYKKLF.

In its sample, this clone is medium-sized. Other nucleotide sequences from this sample produce the same CDR3. The chain uses TRGV9 and TRGJP. The CDR3 is 18 residues long. V lost 0 bases and J lost 12; bases outside the gene matches: 14. Germline CDR1 is GITISATS and CDR2 is ISYDGTV (reference sequence). In DNA, the CDR3 is TGTGCCTTGTGGGAGGTGTCGGCAGACGTTGCGGGCAAAAAAATCAAGGTATTT. It codes for CALWEVSADVAGKKIKVF.

This clone was recorded at least ten times. The translation of this DNA and the TCRdb protein of a much larger clone differ at residue 7, probably owing to a read error; the protein shown here is translated from the DNA. The chain uses TRGV8 and TRGJP2. The J gene is absent in TCRdb and was assigned here via DNA matching to germline. The CDR3 extends over 14 amino acids. J lost 3 bases, V lost 2 bases, and 3 bases had no gene match. Germline assignment: CDR1 VENAVY and CDR2 YDSYNSRV. The CDR3 nucleotides are TGTGCCACCTGGGATAAGGGTAGTGATTGGATCAAGACGTTT. Its protein is CATWDKGSDWIKTF.

As concerns this clone: A far more abundant clone sits one base away, making this likely a read error. Within the sample, other DNA sequences also encode this same CDR3. The chain recombines TRGV9 with TRGJ1 or TRGJ2. TCRdb does not report a J gene; here it was assigned by matching the DNA to germline references. V shed 2 bases, J shed 10 bases, and the junction held 26 bases outside the gene matches. CDR1 and CDR2 (germline): GITISATS, ISYDGTV (reference sequence). The CDR3 spans 18 residues. The CDR3: CALWEGHPGPIRYLKKLF. In DNA form, the CDR3 reads TGTGCCTTGTGGGAGGGCCACCCGGGACCCATACGCTACCTAAAGAAACTCTTT.

This clone was seen ten or more times. The protein recorded in TCRdb matches a much larger clone and deviates from this DNA's translation at residue 14, suggesting a read error; the protein here is obtained by translating the DNA. This chain uses TRGV9 with TRGJP. Since TCRdb gives no J gene, matching the DNA to germline was used here to assign it. CDR3 length: 18 residues. From germline, CDR1 is GITISATS and CDR2 ISYDGTV (reference sequence). This chain's CDR3 is CALWEAGPQELGKEIKVF. In nucleotides, the CDR3 is TGTGCCTTGTGGGAGGCGGGCCCTCAAGAGTTGGGCAAAGAAATCAAGGTATTT.

Points on this clone: This DNA's translation and the protein TCRdb lists, from a much larger clone, do not match at residue 3, likely due to a read error; the protein shown is translated from the DNA. The chain carries TRGV9 and TRGJP. Assignment of the J gene here rests on matching the DNA to germline, because TCRdb gives none. CDR1 and CDR2 from the germline V gene are GITISATS and ISYDGTV (reference sequence). This CDR3 comprises 19 residues. The CDR3 coding sequence is TGTGCCTCGTGGGAGGTTGACCCCCCTGGGGAGTTGGGCAAAAAAATCAAGGTATTT. This gives the protein CASWEVDPPGELGKKIKVF.

This clone has at least ten counts. A far larger clone lies a single base away; this is likely a read error. Different DNA sequences within this sample yield the same CDR3. This rearrangement joins TRGV9 to TRGJP. TCRdb offers no J gene call, so here the DNA was matched to germline to obtain one. Germline V gene sequence: CDR1 GITISATS, CDR2 ISYDGTV (reference sequence). This CDR3 is 16 amino acids long. CDR3 loop: CALWEGQELGKKIKVF. As DNA, the CDR3 is TGTGCCCTGTGGGAGGGCCAAGAGTTGGGCAAAAAAATCAAGGTATTT.

This clone was observed a handful of times. TCRdb's listed protein matches a much larger clone and diverges from this DNA's translation at residue 9, likely through a read error; the protein shown comes from the DNA. The chain recombines TRGV9 with TRGJP. TCRdb carries no J gene annotation; the J gene was assigned here by matching the DNA with germline. Germline V gives CDR1 GITISATS, CDR2 ISYDGTV (reference sequence). This CDR3 has 17 amino acids. Losses at the gene ends were 2 bases for V and 9 bases for J; bases not matched to a gene: 10. The CDR3 bases are TGTGCCTTGTGGGAGGATTCCAGCGGGTTGGGCAAAAAAATCAAGGTATTT. Protein sequence: CALWEDSSGLGKKIKVF.

This clone was observed at least ten times. A far larger clone is only one base removed, so a read error is likely. Other DNA sequences in this sample translate to the same CDR3. The chain is built from TRGV4 and TRGJ1 or TRGJ2. This CDR3 has 12 residues. CDR1 EGSTGY and CDR2 YDSYTSSV come from the germline V gene. The CDR3 nucleotides read TGTGCCACCTGGGATGGGCGGTATAAGAAGCTCTTT. Protein sequence: CATWDGRYKKLF.

This clone showed up just a few times. The protein in TCRdb stems from a much larger clone and differs at residue 10 from this DNA's translation, likely a read error; here the protein is translated from the DNA. The V gene call is TRGV8, and the J gene call is absent. CDR1 is VENAVY, CDR2 YDSYNSRV, per germline. The CDR3 is made up of 12 amino acids. This CDR3 reads CATWDRPWKELF. As DNA, the CDR3 is TGTGCCACCTGGGATAGGCCGTGGAAGGAACTCTTT.

The sample holds many counts of this clone. A far larger clone is a single base away, which makes a read error likely. Other DNA sequences in this sample translate to the same CDR3. This chain connects TRGV9 to TRGJ1 or TRGJ2. TCRdb records no J gene; here it was assigned by comparing the DNA to germline. The CDR3 runs to 12 residues. The germline V gene encodes CDR1 GITISATS and CDR2 ISYDGTV (reference sequence). In DNA form, the CDR3 reads TGCGCCTTGTGGGAGGCGGGGTATAAGAAACTCTTT. Encoded protein: CALWEAGYKKLF.

As regards this clone: TCRdb pairs this DNA with a much larger clone's protein that differs at residue 6, likely a read error; the protein shown was translated from the DNA. This chain joins TRGV9 and TRGJP. The J gene, missing from TCRdb, was assigned here through DNA to germline matching. The CDR3 spans 17 residues. J lost 7 bases, V lost 3 bases, and 9 bases had no gene match. CDR1 is GITISATS and CDR2 is ISYDGTV in the germline V gene (reference sequence). CDR3 nucleotide sequence: TGTGCCTTGTGGGAGAATGGTTTGGAGTTGGGCAAAAAAATCAAGGTATTT. It is translated as CALWENGLELGKKIKVF.

This clone has a count of ten or more. TCRdb's protein, taken from a much larger clone, differs from this DNA's translation at residue 9, likely owing to a read error; the protein displayed comes from the DNA. CDR3 residues: CALFELGKEIKVF. The CDR3 nucleotides read TGTGCCTTGTTCGAGTTGGGCAAAGAAATCAAGGTATTT. The chain joins TRGV9 to TRGJP. The J gene is absent in TCRdb and was assigned here via DNA matching to germline. From germline, CDR1 is GITISATS and CDR2 ISYDGTV (reference sequence). CDR3 length: 13 residues.

This clone was recorded at least ten times. This CDR3 is also generated by other DNA sequences in the sample. The J gene is TRGJ1 or TRGJ2, the V gene TRGV2. In the absence of a J gene in TCRdb, the DNA was matched to germline to assign it here. There are 13 residues in the CDR3. CDR1 is EGSNGY and CDR2 is YDSYNSKV in the germline V gene. V lost 0 bases to trimming and J lost 7 bases; unmatched junction nucleotides: 6. The CDR3 sequence is CATWDGLGYKKLF. CDR3 sequence (DNA): TGTGCCACCTGGGACGGGCTTGGATATAAGAAACTCTTT.

This clone showed up many times. The chain couples TRGV9 to TRGJ1 or TRGJ2. The CDR3 extends over 15 amino acids. V gave up 2 bases and J gave up 5 bases; unmatched junction bases: 12. Germline CDR1 and CDR2: GITISATS and ISYDGTV (reference sequence). CDR3: CALWEAPPSDYKKLF. The CDR3 nucleotides are TGTGCCTTGTGGGAGGCCCCTCCGAGTGATTATAAGAAACTCTTT.

As to this clone: Given a far larger clone just one base away, this is likely a sequencing read error. Other DNA variants within this sample encode the same CDR3. This rearrangement joins TRGV9 to TRGJP. The J gene, left out of TCRdb, was set here by checking the DNA against germline. The CDR3 extends over 18 amino acids. Germline values: CDR1 GITISATS, CDR2 ISYDGTV (reference sequence). In DNA, the CDR3 is TGCGCCTTGTGGGAGGTGCACAAGGGAGAGTTGGGCAAAAAAATCAAGGTATTT. It codes for CALWEVHKGELGKKIKVF.

This clone was seen repeatedly, ten times or more. A read error likely explains this, since a far larger clone differs by one base. This sample includes further DNA sequences coding for the same CDR3. The chain links TRGV9 to TRGJP1. The J gene, left out of TCRdb, was set here by checking the DNA against germline. CDR1 is GITISATS, CDR2 ISYDGTV, per germline (reference sequence). The CDR3 consists of 14 residues. This CDR3 is CALWEVRGGWFKIF. DNA of the CDR3: TGTGCCTTATGGGAGGTTCGGGGGGGTTGGTTCAAGATATTT.

Regarding this clone: This probably arose from a read error, given a far larger clone one base away. The chain links TRGV9 to TRGJP. The J gene, absent from TCRdb, was called here by matching the DNA to germline. Germline V gene lookup returns CDR1 GITISATS and CDR2 ISYDGTV (reference sequence). The CDR3 has 18 amino acids. The CDR3 nucleotides are TGCGCCTTGTGGGAGGTGGGTTCAGCGGGGTTGGGCAAAAAAATCAAGGTATTT. Translated, it gives CALWEVGSAGLGKKIKVF.

This clone came up many times. This sequence may be a read error, since a much larger clone differs from it by one base. The J gene is TRGJ1 or TRGJ2, the V gene TRGV4. The CDR3 is 13 residues long. After removal of 3 bases from V and 1 base from J, the junction contained 3 bases not matched to a gene. Germline loops: CDR1 EGSTGY, CDR2 YDSYTSSV. As DNA, the CDR3 is TGTGCCACCTGGGATCCAAATTATTATAAGAAACTCTTT. It translates to CATWDPNYYKKLF.

A few counts support this clone. TCRdb pairs this DNA with a much larger clone's protein that differs at residue 9, likely a read error; the protein shown was translated from the DNA. The chain joins TRGV9 to TRGJ1 or TRGJ2. The J gene was missing in TCRdb and was found by matching the end of the DNA to germline. The CDR3 totals 12 residues. Germline V gene data show CDR1 as GITISATS and CDR2 as ISYDGTV (reference sequence). DNA for the CDR3: TGTGCCTTGTGGGATTCGGGTTATAGGAAACTCTTT. This sequence encodes CALWDSGYRKLF.

This clone was seen repeatedly, ten times or more. The same CDR3 is also encoded by other DNA sequences in this sample. This chain joins TRGV4 and TRGJ1 or TRGJ2. The germline V gene has CDR1 EGSTGY and CDR2 YDSYTSSV. The CDR3 runs 13 residues. V was pared by 0 bases and J by 5 bases, with 4 bases of the junction left unmatched. Here the CDR3 DNA reads TGTGCCACCTGGGATGGGCTGAATTATAAGAAACTCTTT. Protein product: CATWDGLNYKKLF.